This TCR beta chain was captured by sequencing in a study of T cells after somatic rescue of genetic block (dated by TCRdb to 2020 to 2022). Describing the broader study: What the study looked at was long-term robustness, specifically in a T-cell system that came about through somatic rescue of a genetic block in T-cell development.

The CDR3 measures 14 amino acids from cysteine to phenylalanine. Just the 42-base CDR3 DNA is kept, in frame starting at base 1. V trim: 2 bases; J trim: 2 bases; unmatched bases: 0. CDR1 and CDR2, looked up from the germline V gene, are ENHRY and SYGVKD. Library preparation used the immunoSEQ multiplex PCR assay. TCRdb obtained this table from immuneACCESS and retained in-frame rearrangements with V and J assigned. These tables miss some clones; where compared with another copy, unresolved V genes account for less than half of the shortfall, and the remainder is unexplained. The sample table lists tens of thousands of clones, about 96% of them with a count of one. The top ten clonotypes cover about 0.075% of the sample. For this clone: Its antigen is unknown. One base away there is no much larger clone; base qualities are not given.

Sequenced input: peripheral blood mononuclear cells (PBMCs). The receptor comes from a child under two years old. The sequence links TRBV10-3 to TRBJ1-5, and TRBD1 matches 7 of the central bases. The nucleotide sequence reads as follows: TGTGCCATCAGTGAGACAGGGGGCAATCAGCCCCAGCATTTT. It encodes CAISETGGNQPQHF.